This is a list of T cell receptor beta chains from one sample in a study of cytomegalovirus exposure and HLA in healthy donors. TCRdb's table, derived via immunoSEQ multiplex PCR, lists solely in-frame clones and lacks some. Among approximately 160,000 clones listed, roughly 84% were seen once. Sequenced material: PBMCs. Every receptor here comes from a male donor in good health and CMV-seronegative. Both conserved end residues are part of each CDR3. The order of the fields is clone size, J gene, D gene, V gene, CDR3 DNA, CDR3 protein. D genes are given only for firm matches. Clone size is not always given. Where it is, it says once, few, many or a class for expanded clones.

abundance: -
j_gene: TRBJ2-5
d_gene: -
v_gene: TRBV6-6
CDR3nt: TGTGCCAGCAGATACCTCCAAGAGACCCAGTACTTC
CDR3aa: CASRYLQETQYF

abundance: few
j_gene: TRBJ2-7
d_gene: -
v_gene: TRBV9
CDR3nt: TGTGCCAGCAGCGTAGATCCAGGGGACACCTACGAGCAGTACTTC
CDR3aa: CASSVDPGDTYEQYF

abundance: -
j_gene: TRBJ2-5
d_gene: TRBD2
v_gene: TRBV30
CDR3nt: TGTGCCTGGAGTCCTACTAGCGTTAGAGGCGAGACCCAGTACTTC
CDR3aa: CAWSPTSVRGETQYF

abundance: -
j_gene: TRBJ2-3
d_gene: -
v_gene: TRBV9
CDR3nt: TGTGCCAGCAGCGTGGACTCCCATAGCACAGATACGCAGTATTTT
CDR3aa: CASSVDSHSTDTQYF

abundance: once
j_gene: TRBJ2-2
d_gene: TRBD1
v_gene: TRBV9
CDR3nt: TGTGCCAGCAGCGTAGGCCCACAGGGGTCGAACACCGGGGAGCTGTTTTTT
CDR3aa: CASSVGPQGSNTGELFF

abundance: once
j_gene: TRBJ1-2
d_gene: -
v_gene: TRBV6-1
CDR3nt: TGTGCCAGCAGTGAAGCCGGGGGGGCAGATGGCTACACCTTC
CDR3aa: CASSEAGGADGYTF

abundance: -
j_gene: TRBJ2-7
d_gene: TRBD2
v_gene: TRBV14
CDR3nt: TGTGCCAGCAGCCGAGCGGGACTAGCGTTCTACGAGCAGTACTTC
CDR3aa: CASSRAGLAFYEQYF

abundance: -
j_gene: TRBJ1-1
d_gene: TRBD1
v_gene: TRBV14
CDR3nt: TGTGCCAGCAGCCACCGGACAGGGGACACTGAAGCTTTCTTT
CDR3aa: CASSHRTGDTEAFF

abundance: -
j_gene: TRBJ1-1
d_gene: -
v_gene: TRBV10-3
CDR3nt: TGTGCCATCAGTGAGACAAGGAACACTGAAGCTTTCTTT
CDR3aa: CAISETRNTEAFF

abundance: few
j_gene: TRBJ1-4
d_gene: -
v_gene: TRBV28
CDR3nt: TGTGCCAGCGAGGGTGCGGGTGCTAATGAAAAACTGTTTTTT
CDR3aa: CASEGAGANEKLFF

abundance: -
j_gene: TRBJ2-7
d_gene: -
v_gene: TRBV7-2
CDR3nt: TGTGCCAGCAGCTTACAGGGCGGCTCCTACGAGCAGTACTTC
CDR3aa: CASSLQGGSYEQYF

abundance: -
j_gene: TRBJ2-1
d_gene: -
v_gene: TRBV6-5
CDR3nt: TGTGCCAGCAGTTCTACAGAATTCTCCTACAATGAGCAGTTCTTC
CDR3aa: CASSSTEFSYNEQFF

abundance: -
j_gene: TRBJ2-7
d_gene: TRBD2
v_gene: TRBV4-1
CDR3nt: TGCGCCAGCAGCCTAGAGACTAGCGGGAGAAGGGTCCGGGCCTACGAGCAGTACTTC
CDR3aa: CASSLETSGRRVRAYEQYF

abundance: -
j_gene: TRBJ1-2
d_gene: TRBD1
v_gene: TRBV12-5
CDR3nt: TGTGCTAGGAGGGACAGCAACTATGGCTACACCTTC
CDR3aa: CARRDSNYGYTF

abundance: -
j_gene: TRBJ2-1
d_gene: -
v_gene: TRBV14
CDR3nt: TGTGCCAGCAGCCAAAATACCGGGACTGTCCCCTACAATGAGCAGTTCTTC
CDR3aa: CASSQNTGTVPYNEQFF

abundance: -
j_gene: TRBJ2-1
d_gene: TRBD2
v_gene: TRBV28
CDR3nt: TGTGCCAGCAGTTTATATGGGTGGGCGGGAGGACTGAATGAGCAGTTCTTC
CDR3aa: CASSLYGWAGGLNEQFF

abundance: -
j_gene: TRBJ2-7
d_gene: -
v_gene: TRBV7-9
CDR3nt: TGTGCCAGCAGCTTAGCTGGGGGGAGGTACGAGCAGTACTTC
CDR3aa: CASSLAGGRYEQYF

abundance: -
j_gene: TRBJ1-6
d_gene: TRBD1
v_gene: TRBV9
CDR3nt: TGTGCCAGCAGCGCCTCTGGACAGGAGAATTCACCCCTCCACTTT
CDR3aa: CASSASGQENSPLHF

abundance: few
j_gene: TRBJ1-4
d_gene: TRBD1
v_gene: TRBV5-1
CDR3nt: TGCGCCAGCAGCTTGCCCGGACAGGCACTAATGAGGAAACTGTTTTTT
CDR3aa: CASSLPGQALMRKLFF

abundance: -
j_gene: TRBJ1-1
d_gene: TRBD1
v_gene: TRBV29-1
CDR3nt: TGCAGCGCGACAGGGTCGAGGAACACTGAAGCTTTCTTT
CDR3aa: CSATGSRNTEAFF

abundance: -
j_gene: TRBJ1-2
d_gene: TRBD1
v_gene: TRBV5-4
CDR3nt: TGTGCCAGCAGCTTGGGGAACAGGGGGGATGGCTACACCTTC
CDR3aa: CASSLGNRGDGYTF

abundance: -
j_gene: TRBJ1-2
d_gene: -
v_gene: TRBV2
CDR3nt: TGTGCCAGCAGTGAACGAGAGGGTCGCAAGGATGGCTACACCTTC
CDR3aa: CASSEREGRKDGYTF

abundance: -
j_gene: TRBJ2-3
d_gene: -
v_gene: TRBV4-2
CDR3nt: TGTGCCAGCAGCCAGGCTGGTGGCGGGACAGATACGCAGTATTTT
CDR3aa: CASSQAGGGTDTQYF

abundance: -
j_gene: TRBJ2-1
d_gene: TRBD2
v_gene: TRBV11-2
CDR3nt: TGTGCCAGCAGCTTAGTCAGGGCTAGCGGGCGAGGGGAGCAGTTCTTC
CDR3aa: CASSLVRASGRGEQFF

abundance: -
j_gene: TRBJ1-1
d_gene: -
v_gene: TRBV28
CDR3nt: TGTGCCAGCAGTTATTTACAGGGACGGAACACTGAAGCTTTCTTT
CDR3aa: CASSYLQGRNTEAFF

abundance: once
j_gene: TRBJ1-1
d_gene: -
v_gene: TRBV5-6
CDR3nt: TGTGCCAGCAGCTTGGGTGTCCCCATGAACACTGAAGCTTTCTTT
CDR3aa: CASSLGVPMNTEAFF

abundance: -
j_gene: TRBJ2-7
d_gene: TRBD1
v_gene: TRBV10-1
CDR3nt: TGCGCCAGTAGTAAAGACAGGGTCGCCTACGAGCAGTACTTC
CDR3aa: CASSKDRVAYEQYF

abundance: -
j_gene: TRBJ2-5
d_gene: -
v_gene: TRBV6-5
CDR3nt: TGTGCCAGCAGTCGGACTTCAGAAGAGACCCAGTACTTC
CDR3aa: CASSRTSEETQYF

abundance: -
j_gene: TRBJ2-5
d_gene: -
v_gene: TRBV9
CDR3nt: TGTGCCAGCAGCCCCAAGCGGGAAGAGACCCAGTACTTC
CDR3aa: CASSPKREETQYF

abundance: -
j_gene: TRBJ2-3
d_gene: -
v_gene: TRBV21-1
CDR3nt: TGTGCCAGCAGCAAATCCTCTTTTGTACAGGGGAAAGGCACAGATACGCAGTATTTT
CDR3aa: CASSKSSFVQGKGTDTQYF

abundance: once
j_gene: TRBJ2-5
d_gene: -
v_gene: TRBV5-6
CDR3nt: TGTGCCAGCAGCTTGGCTCCGGGGGAGGTGACCCAGTACTTC
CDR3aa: CASSLAPGEVTQYF

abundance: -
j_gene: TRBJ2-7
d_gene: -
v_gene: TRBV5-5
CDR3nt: TGTGCCAGCTCCCCTACTGGCGGTACCTACGAGCAGTACTTC
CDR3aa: CASSPTGGTYEQYF

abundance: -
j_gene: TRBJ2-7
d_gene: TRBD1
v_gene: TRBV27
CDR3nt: TGTGCCAGCAGTCCCGGGACAGGGGGCTTCGAGCAGTACTTC
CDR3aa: CASSPGTGGFEQYF

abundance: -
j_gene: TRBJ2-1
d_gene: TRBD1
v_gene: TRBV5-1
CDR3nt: TGCGCCAGCAGCGGCCCGGACAGGGGGTTGGACAATGAGCAGTTCTTC
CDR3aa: CASSGPDRGLDNEQFF

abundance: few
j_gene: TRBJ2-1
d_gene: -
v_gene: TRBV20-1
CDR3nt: TGCAGCGTAGGGGGGGACAATGAGCAGTTCTTC
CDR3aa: CSVGGDNEQFF

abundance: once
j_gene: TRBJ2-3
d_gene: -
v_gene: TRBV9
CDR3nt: TGTGCCAGCAGCGTAAGTGACTATACTACCACAGATACGCAGTATTTT
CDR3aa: CASSVSDYTTTDTQYF

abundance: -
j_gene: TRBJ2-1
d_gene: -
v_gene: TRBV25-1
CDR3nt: TGTGCCAGCAGTGAGGCCGGGACACGGGGTGGGGAGCAGTTCTTC
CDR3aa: CASSEAGTRGGEQFF

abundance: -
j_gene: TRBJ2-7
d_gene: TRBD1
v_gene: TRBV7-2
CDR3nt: TGTGCCAGCCGACAGGGCCACGAGCAGTACTTC
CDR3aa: CASRQGHEQYF

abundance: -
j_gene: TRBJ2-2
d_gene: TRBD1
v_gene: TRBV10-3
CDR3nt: TGTGCCTCACAGGACAGGGGGCTTTCGAACACCGGGGAGCTGTTTTTT
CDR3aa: CASQDRGLSNTGELFF

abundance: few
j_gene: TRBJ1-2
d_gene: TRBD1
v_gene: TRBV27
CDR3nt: TGTGCCAGCAGTCCCTCTGGGCAGGGGGCCGGTGGCTACACCTTC
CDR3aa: CASSPSGQGAGGYTF

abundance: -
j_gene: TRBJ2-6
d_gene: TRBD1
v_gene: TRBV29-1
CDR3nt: TGCAGCGTTGGGGACAGGGTATCTGGGGCCAACGTCCTGACTTTC
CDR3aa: CSVGDRVSGANVLTF

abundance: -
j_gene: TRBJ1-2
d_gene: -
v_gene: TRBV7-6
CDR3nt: TGTGCCAGCAGCTTGGGCGGACTGAACTATGGCTACACCTTC
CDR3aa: CASSLGGLNYGYTF

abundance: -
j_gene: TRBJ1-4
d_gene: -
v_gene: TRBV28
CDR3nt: TGTGCCAGCAGTTTAACCGAGCCTGGTGAAAAACTGTTTTTT
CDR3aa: CASSLTEPGEKLFF

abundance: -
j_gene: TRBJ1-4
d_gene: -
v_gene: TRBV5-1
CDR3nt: TGCGCCACCAGCCCGACGGGAGATAATGAAAAACTGTTTTTT
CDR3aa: CATSPTGDNEKLFF

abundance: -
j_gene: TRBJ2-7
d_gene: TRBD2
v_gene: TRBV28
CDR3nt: TGTGCCAGCAGCCGCAGACTAGCGGTCTACGAGCAGTACTTC
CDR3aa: CASSRRLAVYEQYF

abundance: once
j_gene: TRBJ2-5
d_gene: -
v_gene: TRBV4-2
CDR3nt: TGTGCCAGCAGCCGAAACCGGGGAGCGGAGGAGACCCAGTACTTC
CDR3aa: CASSRNRGAEETQYF

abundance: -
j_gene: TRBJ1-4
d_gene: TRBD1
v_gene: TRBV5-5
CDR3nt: TGTGCCAGCAGCTTGGTGGGACAGGGTCCCGAAAAACTGTTTTTT
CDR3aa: CASSLVGQGPEKLFF

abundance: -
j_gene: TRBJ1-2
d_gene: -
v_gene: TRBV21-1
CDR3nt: TGTGCCAGCAGCTTCTGGGGACAGGGGTACTATGGCTACACCTTC
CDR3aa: CASSFWGQGYYGYTF

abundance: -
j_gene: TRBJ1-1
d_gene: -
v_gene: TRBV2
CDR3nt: TGTGCCAGCAGTGAAGGGGACATGTCGGGCACTGAAGCTTTCTTT
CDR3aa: CASSEGDMSGTEAFF